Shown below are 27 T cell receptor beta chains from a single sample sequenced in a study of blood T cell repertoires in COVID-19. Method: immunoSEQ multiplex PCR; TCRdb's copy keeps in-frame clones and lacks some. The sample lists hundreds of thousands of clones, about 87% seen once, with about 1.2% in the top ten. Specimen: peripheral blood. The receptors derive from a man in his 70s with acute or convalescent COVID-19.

The CDR3 DNA reads as TGTGCCAGCGGCTACAGGGGCGGCTATGGCTACACCTTC. It specifies CASGYRGGYGYTF. The rearrangement links TRBV27 to TRBJ1-2, with TRBD1 matching 7 bases. This CDR3 is built from 13 residues. Per the germline V gene, CDR1 is MNHEY and CDR2 is SMNVEV (reference sequence). V dropped 8 bases and J dropped 4; count of bases not matched to a gene: 7.

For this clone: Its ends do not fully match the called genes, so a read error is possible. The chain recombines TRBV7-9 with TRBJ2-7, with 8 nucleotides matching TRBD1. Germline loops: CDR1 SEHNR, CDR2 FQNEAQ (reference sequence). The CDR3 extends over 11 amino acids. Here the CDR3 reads CASSIGQGTNF. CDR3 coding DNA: TGTGCCAGCAGCATCGGACAGGGCACGAACTTC.

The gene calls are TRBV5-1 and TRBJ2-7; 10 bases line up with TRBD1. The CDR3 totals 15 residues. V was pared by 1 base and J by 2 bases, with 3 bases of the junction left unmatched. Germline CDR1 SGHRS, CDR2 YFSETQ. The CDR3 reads CASSLIGQGAYEQYF. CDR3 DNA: TGCGCCAGCAGCTTGATTGGACAGGGGGCCTACGAGCAGTACTTC.

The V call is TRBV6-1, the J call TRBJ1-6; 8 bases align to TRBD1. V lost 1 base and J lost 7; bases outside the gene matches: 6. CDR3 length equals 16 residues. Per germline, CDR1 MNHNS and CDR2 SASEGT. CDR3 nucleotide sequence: TGTGCCAGCAGTGAAGGGCAGGGGGCTTGGAATTCACCCCTCCACTTT. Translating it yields CASSEGQGAWNSPLHF.

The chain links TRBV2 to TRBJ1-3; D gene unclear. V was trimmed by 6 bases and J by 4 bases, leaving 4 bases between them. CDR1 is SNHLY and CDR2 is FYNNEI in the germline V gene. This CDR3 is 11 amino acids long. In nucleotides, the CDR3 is TGTGCCAGCAGGAGGGGAAACACCATATATTTT. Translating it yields CASRRGNTIYF.

The CDR3 DNA is TGTGCCAGCTCACCACAGGGGGCGGGTGAAGCTTTCTTT. Its protein is CASSPQGAGEAFF. The chain links TRBV18 to TRBJ1-1, with 7 nucleotides matching TRBD1. The CDR3 totals 13 residues. The germline CDR1 and CDR2 sequences are KGHSH and LQKENI. Unmatched junction bases numbered 3, after V lost 1 base and J lost 7 bases.

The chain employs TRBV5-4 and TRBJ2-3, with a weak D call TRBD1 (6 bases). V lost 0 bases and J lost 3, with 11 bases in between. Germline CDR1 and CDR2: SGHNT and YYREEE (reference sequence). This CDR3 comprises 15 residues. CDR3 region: CASSLAGALTDTQYF. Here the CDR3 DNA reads TGTGCCAGCAGCTTGGCAGGGGCGCTGACAGATACGCAGTATTTT.

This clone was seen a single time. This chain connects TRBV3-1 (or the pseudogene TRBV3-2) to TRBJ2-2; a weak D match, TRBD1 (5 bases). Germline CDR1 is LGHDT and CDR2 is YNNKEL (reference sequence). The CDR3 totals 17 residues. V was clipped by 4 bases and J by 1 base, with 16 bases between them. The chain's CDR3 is CASSPPRMDMNTGELFF. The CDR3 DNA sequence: TGTGCCAGCAGCCCACCCCGAATGGACATGAACACCGGGGAGCTGTTTTTT.

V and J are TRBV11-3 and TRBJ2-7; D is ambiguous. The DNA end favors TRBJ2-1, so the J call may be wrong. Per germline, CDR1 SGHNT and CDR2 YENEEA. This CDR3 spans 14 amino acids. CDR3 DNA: TGTGCCAGCAGCTTTTCCCCGAGAGGTAATGAGCAGTTCTTC. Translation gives CASSFSPRGNEQFF.

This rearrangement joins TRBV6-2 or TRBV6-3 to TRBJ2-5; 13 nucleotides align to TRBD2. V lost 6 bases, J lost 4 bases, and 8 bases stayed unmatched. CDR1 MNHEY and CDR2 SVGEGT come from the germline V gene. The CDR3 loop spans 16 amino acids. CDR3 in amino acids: CASSGLAGAAGETQYF. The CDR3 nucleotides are TGTGCCAGCAGCGGACTAGCGGGGGCGGCCGGAGAGACCCAGTACTTC.

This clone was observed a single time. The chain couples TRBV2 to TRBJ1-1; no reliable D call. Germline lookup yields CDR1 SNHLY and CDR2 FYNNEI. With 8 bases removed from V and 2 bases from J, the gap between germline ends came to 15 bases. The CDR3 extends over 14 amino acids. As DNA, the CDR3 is TGTGCCAGCGCTGGGCAGCCCTCCAACACTGAAGCTTTCTTT. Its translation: CASAGQPSNTEAFF.

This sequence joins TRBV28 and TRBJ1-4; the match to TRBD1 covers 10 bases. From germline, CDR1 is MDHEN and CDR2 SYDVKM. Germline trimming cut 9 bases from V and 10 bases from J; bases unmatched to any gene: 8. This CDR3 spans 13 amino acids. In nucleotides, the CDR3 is TGTGCCAGTAAGACAGGGGGCGGCGGAAAACTGTTTTTT. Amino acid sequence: CASKTGGGGKLFF.

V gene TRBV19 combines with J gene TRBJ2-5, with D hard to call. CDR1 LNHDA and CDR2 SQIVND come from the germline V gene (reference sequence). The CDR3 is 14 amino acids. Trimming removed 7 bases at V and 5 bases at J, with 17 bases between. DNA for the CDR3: TGTGCCAGTACCGCTAGTCACGTTATGGAGACCCAGTACTTC. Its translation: CASTASHVMETQYF.

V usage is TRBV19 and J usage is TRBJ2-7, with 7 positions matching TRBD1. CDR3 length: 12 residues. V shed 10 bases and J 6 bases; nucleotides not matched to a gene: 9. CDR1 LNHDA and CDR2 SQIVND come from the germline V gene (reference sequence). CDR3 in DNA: TGTGCCACTTCGACAGGGATGGGCGAGCAGTACTTC. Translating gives CATSTGMGEQYF.

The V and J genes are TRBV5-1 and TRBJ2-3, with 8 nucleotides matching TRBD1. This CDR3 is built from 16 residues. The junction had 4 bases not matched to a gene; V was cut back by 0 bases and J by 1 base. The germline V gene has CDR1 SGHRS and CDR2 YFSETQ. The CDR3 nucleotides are TGCGCCAGCAGCTTGGCCGGGACAGGAGGCACAGATACGCAGTATTTT. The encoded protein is CASSLAGTGGTDTQYF.

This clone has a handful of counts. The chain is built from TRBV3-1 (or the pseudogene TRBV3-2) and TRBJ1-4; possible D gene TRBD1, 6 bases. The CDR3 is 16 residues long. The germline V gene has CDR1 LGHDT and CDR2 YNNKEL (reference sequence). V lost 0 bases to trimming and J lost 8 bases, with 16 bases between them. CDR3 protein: CASSQEAQGLREKLFF. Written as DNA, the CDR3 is TGTGCCAGCAGCCAAGAGGCTCAGGGGCTTCGGGAAAAACTGTTTTTT.

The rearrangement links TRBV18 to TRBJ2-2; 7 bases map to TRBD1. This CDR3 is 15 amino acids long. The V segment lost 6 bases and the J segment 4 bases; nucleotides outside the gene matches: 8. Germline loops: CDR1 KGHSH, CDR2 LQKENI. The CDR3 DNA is TGTGCCAGCTCCCCCCGACAGGGAGTCACCGGGGAGCTGTTTTTT. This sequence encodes CASSPRQGVTGELFF.

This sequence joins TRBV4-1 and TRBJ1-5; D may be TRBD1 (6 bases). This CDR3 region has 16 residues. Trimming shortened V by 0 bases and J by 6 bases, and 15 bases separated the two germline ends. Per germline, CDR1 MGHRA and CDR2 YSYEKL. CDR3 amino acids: CASSQEGYRAGQPQHF. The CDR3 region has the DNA TGCGCCAGCAGCCAAGAAGGTTACAGGGCGGGTCAGCCCCAGCATTTT.

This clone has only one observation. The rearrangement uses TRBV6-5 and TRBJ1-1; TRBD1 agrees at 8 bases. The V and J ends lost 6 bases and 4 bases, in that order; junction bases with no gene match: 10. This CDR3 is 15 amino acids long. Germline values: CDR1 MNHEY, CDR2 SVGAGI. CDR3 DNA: TGTGCCAGCAGGGCCCTGACAGGGGAGGGCACTGAAGCTTTCTTT. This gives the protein CASRALTGEGTEAFF.

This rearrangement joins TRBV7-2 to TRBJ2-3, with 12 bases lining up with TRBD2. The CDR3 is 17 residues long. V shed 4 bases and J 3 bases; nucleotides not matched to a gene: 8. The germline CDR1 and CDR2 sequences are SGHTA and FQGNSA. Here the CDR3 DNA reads TGTGCCAGCAGCTCACCGAAGACTAGCGGGAGTACAGATACGCAGTATTTT. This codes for CASSSPKTSGSTDTQYF.

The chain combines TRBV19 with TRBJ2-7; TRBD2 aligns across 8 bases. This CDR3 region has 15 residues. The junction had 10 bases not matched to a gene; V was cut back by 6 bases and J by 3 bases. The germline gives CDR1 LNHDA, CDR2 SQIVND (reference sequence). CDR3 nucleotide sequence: TGTGCCAGTAGCGAGCGAATAGCGGGGCACTACGAGCAGTACTTC. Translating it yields CASSERIAGHYEQYF.

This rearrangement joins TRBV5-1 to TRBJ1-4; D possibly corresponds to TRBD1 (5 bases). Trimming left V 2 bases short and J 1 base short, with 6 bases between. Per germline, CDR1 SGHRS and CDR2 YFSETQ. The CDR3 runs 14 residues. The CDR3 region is CASSFGQTNEKLFF. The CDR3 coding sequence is TGCGCCAGCAGCTTCGGACAAACTAATGAAAAACTGTTTTTT.

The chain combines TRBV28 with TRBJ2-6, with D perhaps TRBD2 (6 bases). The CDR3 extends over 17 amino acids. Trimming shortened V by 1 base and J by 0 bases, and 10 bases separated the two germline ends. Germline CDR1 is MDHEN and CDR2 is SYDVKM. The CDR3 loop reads CASSLSGGFSGANVLTF. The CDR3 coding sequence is TGTGCCAGCAGTTTATCTGGAGGGTTCTCTGGGGCCAACGTCCTGACTTTC.

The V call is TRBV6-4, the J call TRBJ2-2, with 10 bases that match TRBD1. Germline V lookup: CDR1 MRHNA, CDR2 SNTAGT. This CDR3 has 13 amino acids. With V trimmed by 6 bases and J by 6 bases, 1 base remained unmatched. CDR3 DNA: TGTGCCAGCAGGGGACAGGGGTCCGGGGAGCTGTTTTTT. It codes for CASRGQGSGELFF.

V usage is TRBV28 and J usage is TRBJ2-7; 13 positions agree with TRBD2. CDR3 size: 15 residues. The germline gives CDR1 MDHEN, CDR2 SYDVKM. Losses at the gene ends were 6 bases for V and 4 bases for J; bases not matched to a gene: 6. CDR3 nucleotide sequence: TGTGCCAGCAGCTCCGGGACTAGCGGGATTTACGAGCAGTACTTC. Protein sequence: CASSSGTSGIYEQYF.

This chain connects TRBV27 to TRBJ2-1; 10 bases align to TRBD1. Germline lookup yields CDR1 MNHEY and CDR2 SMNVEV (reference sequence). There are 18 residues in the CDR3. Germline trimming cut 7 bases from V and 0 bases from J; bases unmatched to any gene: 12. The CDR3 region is CASKPGQGKSSSYNEQFF. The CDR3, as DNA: TGTGCCAGCAAGCCGGGACAGGGGAAATCGAGCTCCTACAATGAGCAGTTCTTC.

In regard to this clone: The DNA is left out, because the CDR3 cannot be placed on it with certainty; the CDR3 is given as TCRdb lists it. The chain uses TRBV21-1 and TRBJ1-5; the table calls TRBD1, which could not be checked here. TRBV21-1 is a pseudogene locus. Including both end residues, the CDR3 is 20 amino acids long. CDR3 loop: CASSKAEWGQGARSNQPQHF.